These T cell receptor beta chains were read from a single sample in a study of blood T cells in healthy people across ages. MiXCR, run by TCRdb on the 5' RACE reads, gives a single entry per CDR3 protein. The profile covers fewer than 1,000,000 distinct CDR3 sequences, with more than 35% appearing a single time and around 18% taken by the ten largest. Sequencing was performed on blood. The receptors were gathered from an elderly man in good health. The CDR3 runs from the conserved cysteine through the conserved F or W. The D gene is left open where the match is weak. Not all rows give a size; the values are once, few, many and, for expanded clones, a class.

few | TRBJ2-3 | TRBV6-6 | - | TGTGCCAGCAGATACCACAGGGCTAGCACAGATACGCAGTATTTT | CASRYHRASTDTQYF
once | TRBJ1-1 | TRBV29-1 | - | TGCAGCGGTAAACGGGAGTGGGACACTGAAGCTTTCTTT | CSGKREWDTEAFF
few | TRBJ2-1 | TRBV11-3 | - | TGTGCCAGCAGCCACTCTTCGAGTTCAAATGAGCAGTTCTTC | CASSHSSSSNEQFF
few | TRBJ2-3 | TRBV5-1 | TRBD2 | TGCGCCAGCAGCTTGGCGGTCGAGACTAGCGGGAGGGCCGCAGATACGCAGTATTTT | CASSLAVETSGRAADTQYF
- | TRBJ1-6 | TRBV4-3 | TRBD1 | TGCGCCAGCAGCCAAGATATAGGGGGCAATTCACCCCTCCACTTT | CASSQDIGGNSPLHF
- | TRBJ2-3 | TRBV12-3/TRBV12-4 | - | TGTGCCAGCACTCGAGACTGGCCGACTAGCACAGATACGCAGTATTTT | CASTRDWPTSTDTQYF
few | TRBJ2-1 | TRBV9 | - | TGTGCCAGCAGCGCCTACAGCTCCTACAATGAGCAGTTCTTC | CASSAYSSYNEQFF
- | TRBJ1-2 | TRBV3-1 | - | TGTGCCAGCACCCACCAGGGAAACTATGGCTACACCTTC | CASTHQGNYGYTF
- | TRBJ1-5 | TRBV11-2 | - | TGTGCCAGCAGCTTAGATGCTTATAGCAATCAGCCCCAGCATTTT | CASSLDAYSNQPQHF
few | TRBJ1-5 | TRBV12-3/TRBV12-4 | TRBD1 | TGTGCCAGCAGTTTAGCGCTGAAGGGACAGGGGGCGGGTCAGCCCCAGCATTTT | CASSLALKGQGAGQPQHF
- | TRBJ2-1 | TRBV10-3 | - | TGTGCCATCAGTGAGTCGGCAGGGACCTACAATGAGCAGTTCTTC | CAISESAGTYNEQFF
many | TRBJ2-1 | TRBV20-1 | TRBD2 | TGCAGTGCTCCCCACCGACTAGCGGGTAAATCCTACAATGAGCAGTTCTTC | CSAPHRLAGKSYNEQFF
few | TRBJ1-5 | TRBV20-1 | - | TGCAGTGCTAGTCCTTCATTGGGCGGGGACATAATGGTCAATCAGCCCCAGCATTTT | CSASPSLGGDIMVNQPQHF
- | TRBJ2-1 | TRBV15 | TRBD2 | TGTGCCACCAGCAGAGTTCCGGGACTAGCGGATAACAATGAGCAGTTCTTC | CATSRVPGLADNNEQFF
- | TRBJ2-1 | TRBV20-1 | - | TGCAGTGCTCTAATCGGGATGGCCATGATAGATGAGCAGTTCTTC | CSALIGMAMIDEQFF
- | TRBJ2-2 | TRBV20-1 | - | TGCAGTGCTAGAGATAGGAGGGGGGGCACCGGGGAGCTGTTTTTT | CSARDRRGGTGELFF
- | TRBJ2-3 | TRBV7-2 | - | TGTGCCAGCAGCTTAAGGGGGGGGATTACCACGCAGTATTTT | CASSLRGGITTQYF
few | TRBJ2-4 | TRBV28 | TRBD2 | TGTGCCAGCAGTTACTCGAGCGGGACTAAGAAAAACATTCAGTACTTC | CASSYSSGTKKNIQYF
few | TRBJ1-2 | TRBV28 | - | TGTGCCAGCACCGACAGGCTGGGAGGCTACACCTTC | CASTDRLGGYTF
- | TRBJ2-1 | TRBV6-5 | TRBD1 | TGTGCCAGCAGTTACTGGGGACAGGAGCAGTTCTTC | CASSYWGQEQFF
many | TRBJ2-5 | TRBV27 | - | TGTGCCAGCAGCCCAGGTGCGGCTGTTCGTCAGACCCAGTACTTC | CASSPGAAVRQTQYF
- | TRBJ2-5 | TRBV5-1 | - | TGCGCCAGCAGCTTGGCGGTGTACCAAGAGACCCAGTACTTC | CASSLAVYQETQYF
few | TRBJ2-6 | TRBV15 | - | TGTGCCACCAGCAGTGACAGCTCTGGGGCCAACGTCCTGACTTTC | CATSSDSSGANVLTF
few | TRBJ2-7 | TRBV12-3/TRBV12-4 | - | TGTGCCAGCAGTTTGGGGAGACAGACCAATGAGCAGTACTTC | CASSLGRQTNEQYF
many | TRBJ2-1 | TRBV5-1 | - | TGTGCCAGCAGCCCCCAGGGATACAATGAGCAGTTCTTC | CASSPQGYNEQFF
- | TRBJ2-7 | TRBV11-2 | - | TGTGCCAGCAGCCCACGACTAGACGGCGAGCAGTACTTC | CASSPRLDGEQYF
- | TRBJ2-5 | TRBV6-1 | TRBD2 | TGTGCCAGCAGGCTGCGCACCCTGACTAGCGGGGAGACCCAGTACTTC | CASRLRTLTSGETQYF
many | TRBJ2-5 | TRBV18 | TRBD1 | TGTGCCAGCGCGCCACAGGGGGAGACCCAGTACTTC | CASAPQGETQYF
- | TRBJ2-7 | TRBV6-2/TRBV6-3 | - | TGTGCCAGCAGCCAACGGGGTCCCTCCTACGAGCAGTACTTC | CASSQRGPSYEQYF
- | TRBJ2-7 | TRBV6-4 | - | TGTGCCAGCAGTGTCCCCAGAGAGAGGGGTTTTACCTACGAGCAGTACTTC | CASSVPRERGFTYEQYF
- | TRBJ2-5 | TRBV7-2 | TRBD1 | TGTGCCAGCAGCTTCCAGGGGGCTCGGGAGACCCAGTACTTC | CASSFQGARETQYF
- | TRBJ1-2 | TRBV28 | TRBD1 | TGTGCCACCCAGGGGGGTTTGGCTAACTATGGCTACACCTTC | CATQGGLANYGYTF
- | TRBJ2-5 | TRBV11-2 | TRBD1 | TGTGCCAGCAGTTGGGGGACAGGGCTCCGGGAGACCCAGTACTTC | CASSWGTGLRETQYF
many | TRBJ2-1 | TRBV7-3 | - | TGTGCCAGCAGCGCTAATACGAATGAGCAGTTCTTC | CASSANTNEQFF
many | TRBJ2-1 | TRBV7-3 | TRBD2 | TGTGCCAGCAGCCAGACTAGCGGGGAGTGGGATGAGCAGTTCTTC | CASSQTSGEWDEQFF
- | TRBJ2-2 | TRBV9 | - | TGTGCCAGCAGCGTAAACAGCCGCGCGAACACCGGGGAGCTGTTTTTT | CASSVNSRANTGELFF
- | TRBJ1-2 | TRBV19 | TRBD1 | TGTGCCAGTACCCACACAGGGGATAACTATGGCTACACCTTC | CASTHTGDNYGYTF
- | TRBJ1-2 | TRBV14 | - | TGTGCCAGCAGCCAAGACCTCCTCAACGTGAAGGGCTACACCTTC | CASSQDLLNVKGYTF
few | TRBJ2-1 | TRBV6-5 | TRBD2 | TGTGCCAGCAGCCTCTCCGGCGGGAGGATTGGTGAGCAGTTCTTC | CASSLSGGRIGEQFF
few | TRBJ2-7 | TRBV6-2/TRBV6-3 | - | TGTGCCAGCGAGCGGGACAGCTACGAGCAGTACTTC | CASERDSYEQYF
- | TRBJ2-7 | TRBV5-1 | - | TGCGCCAACAGCTACGAGTCCAGGGGCTTTGACGAGCAGTACTTC | CANSYESRGFDEQYF
- | TRBJ2-5 | TRBV20-1 | - | TGCAGTGCCCTTAGGACTCGGCTAGAGACCCAGTACTTC | CSALRTRLETQYF
- | TRBJ2-1 | TRBV7-9 | TRBD2 | TGTGCCAGCAGCCTACTAGCGGGAGACTATGAGCAGTTCTTC | CASSLLAGDYEQFF
- | TRBJ2-4 | TRBV7-2 | - | TGTGCCAGCAGCTCCACTAGTGGGGCCAAAAACATTCAGTACTTC | CASSSTSGAKNIQYF
many | TRBJ2-3 | TRBV7-2 | - | TGTGCCAGCAGCCCCGTGAGTAGCCTAGGGGCAGATACGCAGTATTTT | CASSPVSSLGADTQYF
many | TRBJ1-1 | TRBV29-1 | - | TGCAGCGTTGAACCGACGAACACTGAAGCTTTCTTT | CSVEPTNTEAFF